This is a list of T cell receptor beta chains from one sample in a study of siplizumab effects on memory and regulatory T cells. Clones were sequenced by immunoSEQ multiplex PCR, and TCRdb holds only the in-frame ones, with some missing. The sample lists over 100,000 clones, approximately 92% occurring once. The source material was non-Treg CD4+ T cells sorted from blood. These receptor sequences come from a human donor in good health. Each CDR3 is given with its conserved first and last residue. A D gene is named only where the DNA matches it firmly. Where a row states a size, it is once, few, many or the class of an expanded clone; other rows omit it.

clone size,J gene,D gene,CDR3 length,V gene,CDR3 protein,CDR3 DNA
-,TRBJ1-1,-,16,TRBV18,CASSPSNWVGGTEAFF,TGTGCCAGCTCACCATCTAACTGGGTGGGGGGCACTGAAGCTTTCTTT
-,TRBJ2-5,TRBD2,17,TRBV5-4,CASSPKRGGGNQETQYF,TGTGCCAGCAGCCCAAAAAGGGGCGGGGGGAACCAAGAGACCCAGTACTTC
-,TRBJ2-1,-,11,TRBV2,CASSVLNEQFF,TGTGCCAGCAGTGTTTTGAATGAGCAGTTCTTC
-,TRBJ1-1,-,17,TRBV27,CASSLSYAGGGLTEAFF,TGTGCCAGCAGTTTATCGTACGCGGGGGGCGGATTAACTGAAGCTTTCTTT
-,TRBJ2-5,-,11,TRBV5-4,CASSLGGTQYF,TGTGCCAGCAGCTTGGGGGGGACCCAGTACTTC
-,TRBJ1-1,-,13,TRBV28,CASNNVQNVGAFF,TGTGCCAGCAATAACGTCCAAAACGTGGGAGCTTTCTTT
-,TRBJ2-7,TRBD1,15,TRBV11-1,CASSLAWTGAYEQYF,TGTGCCAGCAGCTTAGCCTGGACAGGGGCCTACGAGCAGTACTTC
-,TRBJ1-5,-,13,TRBV28,CASMQSLNQPQHF,TGTGCCAGTATGCAGAGCCTTAATCAGCCCCAGCATTTT
-,TRBJ1-1,-,15,TRBV6-5,CASILNRQLNTEAFF,TGTGCCAGCATTCTGAACCGACAGTTGAACACTGAAGCTTTCTTT
-,TRBJ1-1,-,15,TRBV5-1,CASSFRGGKDTEAFF,TGCGCCAGCAGCTTTCGAGGGGGGAAGGACACTGAAGCTTTCTTT
-,TRBJ1-1,-,12,TRBV30,CAWSLGQTEAFF,TGTGCCTGGAGTCTCGGACAAACTGAAGCTTTCTTT
once,TRBJ2-7,-,16,TRBV4-2,CASSQDPGQYTYEQYF,TGTGCCAGCAGCCAAGATCCAGGACAGTACACCTACGAGCAGTACTTC
-,TRBJ1-2,TRBD1,15,TRBV5-3,CARSLLETGPSGYTF,TGTGCCAGAAGCTTGTTGGAGACAGGGCCCTCTGGCTACACCTTC
once,TRBJ1-5,TRBD1,15,TRBV7-9,CASTKTGTDNQPQHF,TGTGCCAGCACCAAGACCGGGACAGACAATCAGCCCCAGCATTTT
once,TRBJ2-3,-,17,TRBV4-2,CASSQDRQGFGTDTQYF,TGTGCCAGCAGCCAAGATCGACAAGGGTTTGGGACAGATACGCAGTATTTT
-,TRBJ2-7,-,16,TRBV6-7,CAVEPSPGVSDYEQYF,TGTGCCGTGGAACCATCCCCGGGGGTGAGCGACTACGAGCAGTACTTC
-,TRBJ1-1,-,16,TRBV7-2,CASSLAPTGPNTEAFF,TGTGCCAGCAGCTTAGCCCCGACGGGCCCGAACACTGAAGCTTTCTTT
-,TRBJ2-2,TRBD1,14,TRBV19,CASGTGRDTGELFF,TGTGCCAGTGGGACAGGGAGGGACACCGGGGAGCTGTTTTTT
-,TRBJ2-1,-,15,TRBV11-3,CASSLFGWAHNEQFF,TGTGCCAGCAGCTTATTTGGGTGGGCCCACAATGAGCAGTTCTTC
-,TRBJ2-1,TRBD2,14,TRBV5-1,CASSGGEGYNEQFF,TGCGCCAGCAGCGGAGGGGAGGGCTACAATGAGCAGTTCTTC
-,TRBJ1-2,TRBD1,14,TRBV6-5,CATLDRRSNYGYTF,TGTGCCACCTTGGACAGGCGGTCTAACTATGGCTACACCTTC